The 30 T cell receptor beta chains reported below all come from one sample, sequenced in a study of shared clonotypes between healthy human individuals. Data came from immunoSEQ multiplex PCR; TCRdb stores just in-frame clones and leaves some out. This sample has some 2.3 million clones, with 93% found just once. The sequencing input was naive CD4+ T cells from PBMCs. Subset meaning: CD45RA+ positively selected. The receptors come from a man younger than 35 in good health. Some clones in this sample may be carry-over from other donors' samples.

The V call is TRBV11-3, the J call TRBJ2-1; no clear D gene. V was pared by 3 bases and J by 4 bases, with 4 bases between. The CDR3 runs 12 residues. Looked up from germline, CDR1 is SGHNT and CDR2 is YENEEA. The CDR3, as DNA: TGTGCCAGCAGCTTGACGTACAATGAGCAGTTCTTC. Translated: CASSLTYNEQFF.

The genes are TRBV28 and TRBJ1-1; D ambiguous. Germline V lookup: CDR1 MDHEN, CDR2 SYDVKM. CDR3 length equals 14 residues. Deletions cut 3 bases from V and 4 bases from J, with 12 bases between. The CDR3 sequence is CASSFPQRPTEAFF. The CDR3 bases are TGTGCCAGCAGTTTTCCGCAGAGACCCACTGAAGCTTTCTTT.

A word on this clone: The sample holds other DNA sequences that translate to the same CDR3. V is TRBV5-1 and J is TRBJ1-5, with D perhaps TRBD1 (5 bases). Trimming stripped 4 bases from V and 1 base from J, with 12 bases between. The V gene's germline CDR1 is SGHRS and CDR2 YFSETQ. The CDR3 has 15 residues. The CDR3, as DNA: TGCGCCAGCAGCCCCGGGGGGGTGAGCAATCAGCCCCAGCATTTT. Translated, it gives CASSPGGVSNQPQHF.

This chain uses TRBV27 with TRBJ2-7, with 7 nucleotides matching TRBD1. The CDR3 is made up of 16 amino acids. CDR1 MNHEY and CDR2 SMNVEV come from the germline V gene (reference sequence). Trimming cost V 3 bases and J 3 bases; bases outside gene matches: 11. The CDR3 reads CASSFGMLGQVYEQYF. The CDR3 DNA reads TGTGCCAGCAGTTTTGGGATGCTAGGACAGGTCTACGAGCAGTACTTC.

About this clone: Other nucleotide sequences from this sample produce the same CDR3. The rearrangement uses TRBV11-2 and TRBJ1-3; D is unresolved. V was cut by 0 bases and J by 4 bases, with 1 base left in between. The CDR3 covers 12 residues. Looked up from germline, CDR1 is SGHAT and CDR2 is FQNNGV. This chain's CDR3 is CASSLDGNTIYF. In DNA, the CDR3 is TGTGCCAGCAGCTTAGACGGAAACACCATATATTTT.

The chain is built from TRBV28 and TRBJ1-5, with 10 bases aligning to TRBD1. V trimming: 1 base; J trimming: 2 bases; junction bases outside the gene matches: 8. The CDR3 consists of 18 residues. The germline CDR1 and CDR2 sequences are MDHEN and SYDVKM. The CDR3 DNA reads TGTGCCAGCAGTTTATCAGGGACAGGGGTTAGCGGCAATCAGCCCCAGCATTTT. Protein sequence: CASSLSGTGVSGNQPQHF. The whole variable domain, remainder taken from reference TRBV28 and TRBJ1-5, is DVKVTQSSRYLVKRTGEKVFLECVQDMDHENMFWYRQDPGLGLRLIYFSYDVKMKEKGDIPEGYSVSREKKERFSLILESASTNQTSMYLCASSLSGTGVSGNQPQHFGDGTRLSIL.

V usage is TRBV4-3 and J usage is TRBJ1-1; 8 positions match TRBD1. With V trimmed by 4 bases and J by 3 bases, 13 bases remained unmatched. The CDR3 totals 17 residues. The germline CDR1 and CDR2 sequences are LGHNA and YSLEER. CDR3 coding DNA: TGCGCCAGCAGCCCTGGAACAGGGGGTGATAGGGACACTGAAGCTTTCTTT. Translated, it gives CASSPGTGGDRDTEAFF.

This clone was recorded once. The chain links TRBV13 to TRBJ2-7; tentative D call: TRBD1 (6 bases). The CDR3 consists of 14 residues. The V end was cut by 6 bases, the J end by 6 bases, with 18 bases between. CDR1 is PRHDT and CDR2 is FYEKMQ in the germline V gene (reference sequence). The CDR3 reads CASRKAGTGSEQYF. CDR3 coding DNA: TGTGCCAGCAGAAAAGCCGGAACAGGGTCCGAGCAGTACTTC.

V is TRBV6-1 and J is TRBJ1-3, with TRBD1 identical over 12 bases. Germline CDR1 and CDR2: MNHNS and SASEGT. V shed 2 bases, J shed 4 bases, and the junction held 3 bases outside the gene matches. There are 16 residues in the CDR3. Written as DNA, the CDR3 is TGTGCCAGCAGTGAATGGGACAGGGGGCTAGGAAACACCATATATTTT. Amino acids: CASSEWDRGLGNTIYF.

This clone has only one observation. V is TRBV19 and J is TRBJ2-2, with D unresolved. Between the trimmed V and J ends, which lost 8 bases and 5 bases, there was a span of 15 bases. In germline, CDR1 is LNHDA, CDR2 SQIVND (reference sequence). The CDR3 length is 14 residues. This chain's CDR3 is CASGAPMRTGELFF. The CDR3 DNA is TGTGCCAGTGGTGCACCCATGAGGACCGGGGAGCTGTTTTTT. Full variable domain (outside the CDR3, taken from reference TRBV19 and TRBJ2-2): DGGITQSPKYLFRKEGQNVTLSCEQNLNHDAMYWYRQDPGQGLRLIYYSQIVNDFQKGDIAEGYSVSREKKESFPLTVTSAQKNPTAFYLCASGAPMRTGELFFGEGSRLTVL.

Written as DNA, the CDR3 is TGCGCCAGCAGCTTCCCGGGAGGGCCGATCTACAATGAGCAGTTCTTC. It codes for CASSFPGGPIYNEQFF. The chain couples TRBV5-1 to TRBJ2-1; 8 bases are a match to TRBD2. V dropped 2 bases and J dropped 3; count of bases not matched to a gene: 7. The germline gives CDR1 SGHRS, CDR2 YFSETQ. CDR3 length: 16 amino acids.

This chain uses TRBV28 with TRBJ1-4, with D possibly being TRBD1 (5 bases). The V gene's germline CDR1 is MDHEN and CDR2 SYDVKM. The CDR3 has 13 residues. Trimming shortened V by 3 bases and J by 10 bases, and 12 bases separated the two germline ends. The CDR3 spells CASSFRVEGKLFF. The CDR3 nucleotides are TGTGCCAGCAGTTTCAGGGTGGAGGGAAAACTGTTTTTT.

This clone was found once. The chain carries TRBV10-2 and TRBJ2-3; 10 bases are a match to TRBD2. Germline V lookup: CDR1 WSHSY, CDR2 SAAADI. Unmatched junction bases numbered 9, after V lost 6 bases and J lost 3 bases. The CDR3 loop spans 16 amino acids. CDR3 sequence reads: CASRSGTSAKTDTQYF. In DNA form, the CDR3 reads TGCGCCAGCAGGTCCGGGACTAGCGCAAAAACAGATACGCAGTATTTT.

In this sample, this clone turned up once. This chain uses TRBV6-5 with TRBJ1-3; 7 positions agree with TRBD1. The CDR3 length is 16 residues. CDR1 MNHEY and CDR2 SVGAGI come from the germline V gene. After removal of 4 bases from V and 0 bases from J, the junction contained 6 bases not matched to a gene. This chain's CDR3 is CASSSPQGDSGNTIYF. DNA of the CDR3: TGTGCCAGCAGTTCCCCCCAGGGGGACTCTGGAAACACCATATATTTT.

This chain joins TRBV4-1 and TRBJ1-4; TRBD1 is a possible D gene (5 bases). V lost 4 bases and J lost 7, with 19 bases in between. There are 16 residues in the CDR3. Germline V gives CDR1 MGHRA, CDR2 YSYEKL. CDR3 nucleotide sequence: TGCGCCAGCAGCCCCCGTGGGAACCGAAGGGGTGAAAAACTGTTTTTT. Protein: CASSPRGNRRGEKLFF.

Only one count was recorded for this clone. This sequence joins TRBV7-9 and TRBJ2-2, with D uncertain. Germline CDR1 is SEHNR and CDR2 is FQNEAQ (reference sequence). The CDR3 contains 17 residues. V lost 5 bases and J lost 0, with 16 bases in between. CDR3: CASSPSVGRANTGELFF. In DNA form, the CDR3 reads TGTGCCAGCAGCCCCTCAGTTGGCAGAGCGAACACCGGGGAGCTGTTTTTT.

This chain's CDR3 is CASSLNRGREAFF. CDR3 in DNA: TGTGCCAGCTCACTGAACAGGGGGCGAGAAGCTTTCTTT. This sequence joins TRBV18 and TRBJ1-1, with TRBD1 matching over 9 bases. This CDR3 is 13 amino acids long. With 4 bases clipped from V and 8 bases from J, the junction kept 5 bases outside the gene matches. From germline, CDR1 is KGHSH and CDR2 LQKENI.

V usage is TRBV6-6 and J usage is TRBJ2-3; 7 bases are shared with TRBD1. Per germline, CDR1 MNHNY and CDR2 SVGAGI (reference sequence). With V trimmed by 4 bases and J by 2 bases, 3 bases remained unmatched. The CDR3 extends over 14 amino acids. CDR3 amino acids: CASSWDSYTDTQYF. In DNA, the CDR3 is TGTGCCAGCAGTTGGGACAGTTACACAGATACGCAGTATTTT.

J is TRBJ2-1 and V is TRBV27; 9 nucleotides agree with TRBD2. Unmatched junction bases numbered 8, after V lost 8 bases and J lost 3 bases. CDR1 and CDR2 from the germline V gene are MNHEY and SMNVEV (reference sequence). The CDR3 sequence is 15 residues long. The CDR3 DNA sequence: TGTGCCAGCGGACGAGCGGGAGGCTTCTACAATGAGCAGTTCTTC. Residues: CASGRAGGFYNEQFF.

CDR3 protein: CASSVVGTSGYSYEQYF. DNA of the CDR3: TGTGCCAGCAGCGTAGTTGGGACTAGCGGGTATTCCTACGAGCAGTACTTC. The chain links TRBV9 to TRBJ2-7; the match to TRBD2 covers 12 bases. The V and J ends lost 0 bases and 1 base, in that order; junction bases with no gene match: 5. The CDR3 is 17 residues long. Germline values: CDR1 SGDLS, CDR2 YYNGEE. The full variable domain, with the rest looked up from reference TRBV9 and TRBJ2-7, is DSGVTQTPKHLITATGQRVTLRCSPRSGDLSVYWYQQSLDQGLQFLIQYYNGEERAKGNILERFSAQQFPDLHSELNLSSLELGDSALYFCASSVVGTSGYSYEQYFGPGTRLTVT.

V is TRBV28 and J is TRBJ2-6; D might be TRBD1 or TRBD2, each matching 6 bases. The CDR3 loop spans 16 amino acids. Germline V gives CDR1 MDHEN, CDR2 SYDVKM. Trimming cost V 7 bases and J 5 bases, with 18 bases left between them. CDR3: CASTGGSLGWANVLTF. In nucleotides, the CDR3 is TGTGCCAGCACCGGGGGCTCCCTCGGCTGGGCCAACGTCCTGACTTTC.

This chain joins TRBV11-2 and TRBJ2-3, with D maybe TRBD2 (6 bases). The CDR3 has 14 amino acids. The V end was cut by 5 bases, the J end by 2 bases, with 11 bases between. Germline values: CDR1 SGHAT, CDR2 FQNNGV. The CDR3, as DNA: TGTGCCAGCAGCCGGAAGGACTACACAGATACGCAGTATTTT. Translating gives CASSRKDYTDTQYF.

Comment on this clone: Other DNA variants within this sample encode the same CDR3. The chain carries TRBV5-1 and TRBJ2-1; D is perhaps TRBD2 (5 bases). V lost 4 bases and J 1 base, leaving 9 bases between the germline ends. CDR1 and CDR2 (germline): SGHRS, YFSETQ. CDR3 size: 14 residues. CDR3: CASSGSASYNEQFF. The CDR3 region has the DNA TGCGCCAGCAGCGGTAGCGCGTCCTACAATGAGCAGTTCTTC.

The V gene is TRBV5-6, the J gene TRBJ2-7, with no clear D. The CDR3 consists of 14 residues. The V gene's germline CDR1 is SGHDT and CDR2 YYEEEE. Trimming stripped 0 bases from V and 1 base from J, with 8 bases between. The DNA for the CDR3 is TGTGCCAGCAGCTTGGATTCTTGGTCCTACGAGCAGTACTTC. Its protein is CASSLDSWSYEQYF. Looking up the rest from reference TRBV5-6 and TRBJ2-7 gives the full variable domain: DAGVTQSPTHLIKTRGQQVTLRCSPKSGHDTVSWYQQALGQGPQFIFQYYEEEERQRGNFPDRFSGHQFPNYSSELNVNALLLGDSALYLCASSLDSWSYEQYFGPGTRLTVT.

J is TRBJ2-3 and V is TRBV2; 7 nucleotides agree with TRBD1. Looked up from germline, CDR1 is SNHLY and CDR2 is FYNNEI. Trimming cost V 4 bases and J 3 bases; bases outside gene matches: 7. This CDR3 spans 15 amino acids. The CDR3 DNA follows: TGTGCCAGCAGTGTCGACAGGGCTAAGACAGATACGCAGTATTTT. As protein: CASSVDRAKTDTQYF.

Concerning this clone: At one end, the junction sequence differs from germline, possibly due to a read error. The CDR3 DNA sequence: TGCAGTGCTAGCCCCCATGTTATCTTC. Encoded protein: CSASPHVIF. V and J are TRBV20-1 and TRBJ2-1; D not certain. The germline V gene encodes CDR1 DFQATT and CDR2 SNEGSKA (reference sequence). This CDR3 comprises 9 residues.

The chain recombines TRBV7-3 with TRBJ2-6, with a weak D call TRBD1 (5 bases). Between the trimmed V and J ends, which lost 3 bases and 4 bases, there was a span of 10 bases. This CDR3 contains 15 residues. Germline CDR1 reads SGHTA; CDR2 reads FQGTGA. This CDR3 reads CASSFREGGANVLTF. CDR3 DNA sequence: TGTGCCAGCAGCTTCAGGGAAGGCGGGGCCAACGTCCTGACTTTC.

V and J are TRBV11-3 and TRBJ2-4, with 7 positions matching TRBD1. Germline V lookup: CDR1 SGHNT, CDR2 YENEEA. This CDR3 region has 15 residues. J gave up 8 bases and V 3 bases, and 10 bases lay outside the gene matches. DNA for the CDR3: TGTGCCAGCAGCTTTGTCCCTTTAGGGGGCCACATTCAGTACTTC. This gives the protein CASSFVPLGGHIQYF.

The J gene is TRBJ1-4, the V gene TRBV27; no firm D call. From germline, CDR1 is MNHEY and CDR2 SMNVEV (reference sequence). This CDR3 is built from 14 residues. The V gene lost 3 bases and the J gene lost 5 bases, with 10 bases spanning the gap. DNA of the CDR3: TGTGCCAGCAGTTTCGGACGGTGGAATGAAAAACTGTTTTTT. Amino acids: CASSFGRWNEKLFF.

CDR3 protein: CASSSTSGRHNEQFF. CDR3 sequence (DNA): TGTGCCAGCTCATCGACTAGCGGGAGGCACAATGAGCAGTTCTTC. The genes are TRBV18 and TRBJ2-1; 13 nucleotides line up with TRBD2. After removal of 5 bases from V and 5 bases from J, the junction contained 3 bases not matched to a gene. The germline V gene has CDR1 KGHSH and CDR2 LQKENI. This CDR3 contains 15 residues.